Sequencing of this T cell receptor beta chain was carried out in a study of blood T cells in healthy people across ages. In regard to this clonotype: Antigen specificity is unknown.

Study conclusions and caveats: Estimated diversity, derived from one million T cells, was regarded as an underestimate. A conclusive naive versus antigen-experienced comparison was prevented by the unsorted PBMCs. Comparison with aged donors showed that long-lived donors had more naive CD4+ cells and higher diversity.

The authors ran a second PCR of roughly 6 to 12 cycles using a sample-barcoded 5' primer and a J-beta primer mix. TCRdb called the 5' RACE reads again in MiXCR, with one record for every CDR3 protein. The table lists around 650,000 distinct CDR3 sequences, roughly 41% of them singletons. The V gene's germline CDR1 is SQVTM and CDR2 ANQGSEA. The CDR3 loop spans 13 amino acids. V lost 5 bases to trimming and J lost 2 bases, with 13 bases between them. Specimen: blood. The V call is TRBV29-1, the J call TRBJ2-7; D unresolved. The TCR comes from an elderly man in good health. CDR3 in DNA: TGCAGCGTTCTCACGAGCATGACCTACGAGCAGTACTTC. This encodes CSVLTSMTYEQYF.